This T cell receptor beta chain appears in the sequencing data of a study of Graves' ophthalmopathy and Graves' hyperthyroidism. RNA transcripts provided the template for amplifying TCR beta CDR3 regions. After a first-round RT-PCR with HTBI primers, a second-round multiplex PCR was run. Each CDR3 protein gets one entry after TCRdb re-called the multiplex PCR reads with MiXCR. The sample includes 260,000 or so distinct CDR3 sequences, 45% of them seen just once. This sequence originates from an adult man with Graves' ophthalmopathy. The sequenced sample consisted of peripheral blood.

In DNA form, the CDR3 reads TGTGCCAGCAGCTCGGACAGGGGCGAGACCCAGTACTTC. Translated, it gives CASSSDRGETQYF. The chain uses TRBV7-9 and TRBJ2-5; 9 bases are shared with TRBD1. With V trimmed by 4 bases and J by 5 bases, 2 bases remained unmatched. This CDR3 is 13 amino acids long. Germline values: CDR1 SEHNR, CDR2 FQNEAQ (reference sequence).